This T cell receptor beta chain was profiled in a study of CD8 T cell repertoires and HIV-1 epitope variants. Across the whole study: T cells were stimulated with Twenty-five Gag and Nef peptides separately. Notes on the study in general: Eight to ten TCR beta clonotypes were antigen-specific, five or six apparently recognizing autologous or escape variants.

Sequencing of TCR beta CDR3 used immunoSEQ survey depth. Assay used: immunoSEQ multiplex PCR; TCRdb lists only in-frame clones, some missing. The sample contains over 4,500 clones, around 60% of which appear only once. V was pared by 8 bases and J by 2 bases, with 13 bases of the junction left unmatched. Germline V gene sequence: CDR1 SGHTA, CDR2 FQGTGA. The CDR3 consists of 16 residues. In regard to this clone: What it recognizes is unknown.

The sample was cultured CD8+ T cells derived from PBMCs. The receptor comes from a male donor with HIV. This rearrangement joins TRBV7-3 to TRBJ1-1, with 8 bases lining up with TRBD1. The CDR3 sequence: CASRVTGVTSNTEAFF. The DNA for the CDR3 is TGTGCCAGCCGGGTGACAGGGGTGACGTCCAACACTGAAGCTTTCTTT.